This TCR delta chain was found in a study of gamma-delta chains in newborns, infants, children. Study context: Innate gammadelta T cells reportedly expand polyclonally right after birth, driven by microbial exposure, per the title.

The germline V and J ends were trimmed by 1 base and 1 base, with 10 bases remaining between them. CDR1 is GEAIGNYY and CDR2 is EKD in the germline V gene. CDR3 length: 17 residues. Comments on this clone: Since a much larger clone is just one base distant, this may be a read error. The sample contains more than one DNA sequence encoding this CDR3.

TCRdb reanalysed the reads via CATT. Counted here are more than 3,500 delta-chain clones, 6.2% occurring once; the ten biggest clones make up 16%. The origin of this receptor is a child who was a newborn, infant or young child, either healthy, febrile or measles-vaccinated (not recorded which). V is TRDV2 and J is TRDJ3; tentatively, D is TRDD3 (6 bases). The specimen was blood. CDR3 protein: CACDTVLGSWDTRQMFF. In DNA form, the CDR3 reads TGTGCCTGTGACACGGTACTGGGTTCCTGGGACACCCGACAGATGTTTTTC.